The sequence of this T cell receptor beta chain was determined in a study of spatial heterogeneity in lung cancer. TCRdb processed the 5' RACE reads anew with MiXCR; each CDR3 protein has one entry. Of tens of thousands of distinct CDR3 sequences in the sample, about 3.3% were seen once. CDR3 size: 15 residues. The germline CDR1 and CDR2 sequences are SEHNR and FQNEAQ (reference sequence). J was trimmed by 3 bases and V by 8 bases; bases with no gene match: 10. This clonotype showed up many times. Time point given: sample taken at primary tumor resection. Untreated early-stage non-small cell lung cancer patients, fewer than 85 in total, were the donors. From tumor, nontumor lung or frozen PBMC, whole RNA was taken unsorted for sequencing.

Sequencing used PBMCs, obtained at surgery. This chain joins TRBV7-9 and TRBJ1-1; TRBD1 aligns across 9 bases. The TCR comes from a female donor with early-stage non-small cell lung cancer. The CDR3 spells CASRVPDRGYTEAFF. The CDR3, as DNA: TGTGCCAGCCGAGTGCCGGACAGGGGATACACTGAAGCTTTCTTT.